This T cell receptor (beta chain) originates from a study of blood T cell repertoires in COVID-19. Overall study: The samples span acute and convalescent COVID-19 from the United States, Italy and Spain. PBMCs, B-cell-depleted T cells, or T cells were the source of the cDNA or gDNA that made up the material.

Original handling: Counts of nucleated cells, estimated from reference gene primer amplification, were obtained. Measured with immunoSEQ multiplex PCR; TCRdb has only the in-frame clones, and not every one. The V and J calls and clone size were taken over from that table, and D and trimming were inferred from the DNA. The table shows about 200,000 clones, with 81% occurring only once. Germline V CDR1 and CDR2: LGHDT, YNNKEL (reference sequence). The CDR3 is made up of 15 amino acids. The trim removed 0 bases at V and 4 bases at J, leaving 4 bases unmatched. The receptor was isolated from an elderly woman with acute or convalescent COVID-19. The V call is TRBV3-1 (or the pseudogene TRBV3-2), the J call TRBJ2-7, with 9 nucleotides matching TRBD2. Sequenced: peripheral blood. CDR3: CASSQDGLAGYEQYF. CDR3 nucleotide sequence: TGTGCCAGCAGCCAAGATGGTCTAGCGGGATACGAGCAGTACTTC.